Following are 14 T cell receptor beta chains from one sample sequenced in a study of blood T cell repertoires in COVID-19. Sequencing used immunoSEQ multiplex PCR; TCRdb keeps in-frame clones, though not all of them. The profile shows under 200,000 clones, approximately 80% of them singletons. Sequences were obtained from peripheral blood. These receptors originate from a human donor in a cohort sampled during active COVID-19.

The chain uses TRBV7-8 and TRBJ2-7; 9 bases align to TRBD2. The CDR3 has 15 amino acids. Germline CDR1 is SGHVS and CDR2 is FQNEAQ. With 1 base clipped from V and 6 bases from J, the junction kept 7 bases outside the gene matches. The CDR3 sequence: CASSLDGGRASEQYF. The CDR3, as DNA: TGTGCCAGCAGCTTAGATGGCGGGAGGGCCTCCGAGCAGTACTTC.

This sequence joins TRBV11-3 and TRBJ2-7, with TRBD1 as a possible D gene (9 bases). This CDR3 contains 15 residues. V was trimmed by 5 bases and J by 5 bases, leaving 19 bases between them. Germline assignment: CDR1 SGHNT and CDR2 YENEEA. CDR3 in amino acids: CASSPGGTGLNEQYF. CDR3 nucleotides: TGTGCCAGCAGCCCGGGAGGGACAGGGCTCAACGAGCAGTACTTC. Drawing the rest from reference TRBV11-3 and TRBJ2-7, the complete variable domain is EAGVVQSPRYKIIEKKQPVAFWCNPISGHNTLYWYLQNLGQGPELLIRYENEEAVDDSQLPKDRFSAERLKGVDSTLKIQPAELGDSAVYLCASSPGGTGLNEQYFGPGTRLTVT.

This clone was recorded only once. The chain joins TRBV7-3 to TRBJ2-5, with 11 bases aligning to TRBD2. V dropped 1 base and J dropped 5; count of bases not matched to a gene: 6. The CDR3 totals 16 residues. Germline CDR1 is SGHTA and CDR2 is FQGTGA. Written as DNA, the CDR3 is TGTGCCAGCAGCTTAAGGGGTAGCGGGAGGGAGGAGACCCAGTACTTC. The encoded protein is CASSLRGSGREETQYF.

The rearrangement uses TRBV5-1 and TRBJ2-7; D is possibly TRBD2 (7 bases). There are 14 residues in the CDR3. Trimming cost V 3 bases and J 2 bases, with 12 bases left between them. The germline V gene has CDR1 SGHRS and CDR2 YFSETQ. The CDR3 loop is CASSYGGGTYEQYF. CDR3 nucleotides: TGCGCCAGCAGCTATGGGGGGGGCACCTACGAGCAGTACTTC.

The chain links TRBV5-1 to TRBJ2-6; no reliable D call. V lost 2 bases and J 4 bases, leaving 10 bases between the germline ends. The CDR3 is 15 amino acids. CDR1 is SGHRS and CDR2 is YFSETQ in the germline V gene. CDR3 sequence: CASSLYRQGANVLTF. The CDR3 DNA is TGCGCCAGCAGCTTATACCGTCAGGGGGCCAACGTCCTGACTTTC.

This clone has just one count. V usage is TRBV6-1 and J usage is TRBJ2-1; 7 bases are a match to TRBD2. CDR3 length equals 15 residues. Unmatched junction bases numbered 1, after V lost 2 bases and J lost 0 bases. The germline gives CDR1 MNHNS, CDR2 SASEGT. This CDR3 reads CASSESGGSYNEQFF. CDR3 DNA sequence: TGTGCCAGCAGTGAATCGGGGGGCTCCTACAATGAGCAGTTCTTC.

The rearrangement uses TRBV10-2 and TRBJ2-7, with D tentatively TRBD2 (6 bases). Germline V gene sequence: CDR1 WSHSY, CDR2 SAAADI. V was cut by 8 bases and J by 2 bases, with 10 bases left in between. This CDR3 comprises 12 residues. The CDR3 loop is CASGDFPYEQYF. The CDR3 nucleotides are TGCGCCAGCGGGGACTTTCCCTACGAGCAGTACTTC.

In this sample, this clone turned up a few times. The chain is built from TRBV28 and TRBJ2-7; 8 nucleotides match TRBD1. V lost 3 bases, J lost 2 bases, and 12 bases stayed unmatched. Looked up from germline, CDR1 is MDHEN and CDR2 is SYDVKM. This CDR3 has 17 residues. CDR3 amino acids: CASSFPWTDRAPYEQYF. The DNA of the CDR3 is TGTGCCAGCAGTTTTCCCTGGACGGACAGGGCCCCCTACGAGCAGTACTTC.

The CDR3 DNA sequence: TGTGCCAGCAGCGGGGACAGGCTAATCTCTGGAAACACCATATATTTT. The encoded protein is CASSGDRLISGNTIYF. V usage is TRBV7-2 and J usage is TRBJ1-3, with 8 positions matching TRBD1. V was clipped by 5 bases and J by 0 bases; unmatched bases: 6. The CDR3 consists of 16 residues. The germline gives CDR1 SGHTA, CDR2 FQGNSA.

This clone has more than one count but fewer than ten. The chain joins TRBV28 to TRBJ1-3, with 8 bases lining up with TRBD1. Germline CDR1 and CDR2: MDHEN and SYDVKM. With V trimmed by 8 bases and J by 0 bases, 0 bases remained unmatched. The CDR3 is 13 amino acids. The CDR3 DNA reads as TGTGCCAGCGGGACAGGCTCTGGAAACACCATATATTTT. Protein sequence: CASGTGSGNTIYF.

This chain connects TRBV27 to TRBJ2-2; perhaps TRBD2 as D (6 bases). The germline gives CDR1 MNHEY, CDR2 SMNVEV (reference sequence). The CDR3 loop spans 15 amino acids. The germline V and J ends were trimmed by 2 bases and 4 bases, with 11 bases remaining between them. The CDR3 reads CASSLALGGTGELFF. The CDR3 nucleotides read TGTGCCAGCAGTTTAGCCCTCGGGGGCACCGGGGAGCTGTTTTTT.

This chain's CDR3 is CASSPGLAGNTGELFF. The CDR3 bases are TGTGCCAGCAGCCCTGGACTAGCGGGAAACACCGGGGAGCTGTTTTTT. The rearrangement joins TRBV11-2 to TRBJ2-2, with TRBD2 matching 12 bases. The V segment lost 5 bases and the J segment 2 bases; nucleotides outside the gene matches: 3. Per the germline V gene, CDR1 is SGHAT and CDR2 is FQNNGV. The CDR3 is made up of 16 amino acids.

The chain carries TRBV5-5 and TRBJ2-1, with no clear D. CDR1 and CDR2 from the germline V gene are SGHKS and YYEKEE (reference sequence). The CDR3 length is 14 residues. V dropped 5 bases and J dropped 0 bases, with 9 bases sitting between them. The CDR3 DNA reads TGTGCCAGCAGTCTACCTAGCTCCTACAATGAGCAGTTCTTC. Its protein is CASSLPSSYNEQFF.

This clone was seen just once. The genes are TRBV28 and TRBJ2-7, with TRBD1 matching 8 bases. Germline V gene sequence: CDR1 MDHEN, CDR2 SYDVKM. This CDR3 comprises 14 residues. V trimming: 5 bases; J trimming: 4 bases; junction bases outside the gene matches: 7. As DNA, the CDR3 is TGTGCCAGCAGTGGGGGCCAGGGGGCGTACGAGCAGTACTTC. This translates into CASSGGQGAYEQYF.